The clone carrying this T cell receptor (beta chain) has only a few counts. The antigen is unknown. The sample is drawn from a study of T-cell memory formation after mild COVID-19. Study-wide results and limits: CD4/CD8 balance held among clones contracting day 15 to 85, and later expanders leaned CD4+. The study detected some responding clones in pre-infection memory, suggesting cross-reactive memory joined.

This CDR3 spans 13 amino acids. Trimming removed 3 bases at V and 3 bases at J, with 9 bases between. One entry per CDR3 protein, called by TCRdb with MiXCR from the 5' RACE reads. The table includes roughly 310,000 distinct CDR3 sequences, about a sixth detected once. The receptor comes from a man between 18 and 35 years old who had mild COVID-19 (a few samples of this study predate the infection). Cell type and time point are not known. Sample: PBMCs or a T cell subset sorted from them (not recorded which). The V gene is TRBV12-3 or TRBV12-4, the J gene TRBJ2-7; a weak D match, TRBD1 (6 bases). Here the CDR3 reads CASSFGQLYEQYF. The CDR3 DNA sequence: TGTGCCAGCAGTTTTGGACAGCTCTACGAGCAGTACTTC.